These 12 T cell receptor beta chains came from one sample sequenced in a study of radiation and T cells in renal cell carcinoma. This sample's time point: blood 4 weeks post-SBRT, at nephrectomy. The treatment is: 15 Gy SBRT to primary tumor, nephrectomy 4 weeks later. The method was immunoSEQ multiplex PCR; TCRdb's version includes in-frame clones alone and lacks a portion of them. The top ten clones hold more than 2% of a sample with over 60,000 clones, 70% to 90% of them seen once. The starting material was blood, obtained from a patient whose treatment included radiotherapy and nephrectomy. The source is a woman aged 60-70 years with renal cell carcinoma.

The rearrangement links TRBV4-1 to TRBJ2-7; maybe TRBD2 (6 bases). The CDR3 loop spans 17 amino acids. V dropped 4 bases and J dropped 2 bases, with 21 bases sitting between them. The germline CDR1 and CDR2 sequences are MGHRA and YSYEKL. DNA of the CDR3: TGCGCCAGCAGCCCTCAAGAGCCCCGGGGGACGACCTACGAGCAGTACTTC. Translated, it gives CASSPQEPRGTTYEQYF.

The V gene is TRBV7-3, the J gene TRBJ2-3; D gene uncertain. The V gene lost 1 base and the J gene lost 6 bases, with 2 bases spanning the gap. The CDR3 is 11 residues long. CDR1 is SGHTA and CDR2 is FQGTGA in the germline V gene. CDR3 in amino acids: CASSLKDTQYF. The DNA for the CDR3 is TGTGCCAGCAGCTTAAAGGATACGCAGTATTTT. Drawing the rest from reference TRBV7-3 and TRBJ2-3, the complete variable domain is GAGVSQTPSNKVTEKGKYVELRCDPISGHTALYWYRQSLGQGPEFLIYFQGTGAADDSGLPNDRFFAVRPEGSVSTLKIQRTERGDSAVYLCASSLKDTQYFGPGTRLTVL.

CDR3 nucleotide sequence: TGTGCCAGCAAAATGGAAGTGAACACTGAAGCTTTCTTT. It encodes CASKMEVNTEAFF. The chain couples TRBV6-4 to TRBJ1-1, with unresolved D. The CDR3 consists of 13 residues. The V end lost 7 bases, the J end lost 0 bases, and 9 bases lay between the germline ends. Per the germline V gene, CDR1 is MRHNA and CDR2 is SNTAGT.

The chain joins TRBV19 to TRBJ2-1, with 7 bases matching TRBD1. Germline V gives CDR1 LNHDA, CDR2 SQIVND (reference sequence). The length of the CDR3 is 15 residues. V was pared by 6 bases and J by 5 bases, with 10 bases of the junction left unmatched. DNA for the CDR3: TGTGCCAGTAGCGTCGCACGGGACAGAAACAATGAGCAGTTCTTC. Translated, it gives CASSVARDRNNEQFF.

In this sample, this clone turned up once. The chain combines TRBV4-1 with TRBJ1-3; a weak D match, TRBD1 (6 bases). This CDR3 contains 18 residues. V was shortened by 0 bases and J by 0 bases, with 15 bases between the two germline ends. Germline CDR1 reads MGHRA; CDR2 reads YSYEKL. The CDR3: CASSQEGGGPSSGNTIYF. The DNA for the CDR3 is TGCGCCAGCAGCCAAGAGGGAGGGGGGCCAAGCTCTGGAAACACCATATATTTT.

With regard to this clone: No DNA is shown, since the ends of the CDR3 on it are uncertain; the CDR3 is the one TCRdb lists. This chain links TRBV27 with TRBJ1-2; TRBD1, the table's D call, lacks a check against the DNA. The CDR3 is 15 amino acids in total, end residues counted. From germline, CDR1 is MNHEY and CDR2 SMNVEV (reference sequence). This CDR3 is CASSTSGQGNYGYTF.

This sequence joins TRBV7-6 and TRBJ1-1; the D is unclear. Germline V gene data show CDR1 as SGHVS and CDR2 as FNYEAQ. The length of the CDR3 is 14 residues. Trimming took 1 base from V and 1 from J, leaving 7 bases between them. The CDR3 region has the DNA TGTGCCAGCAGCTTAGGACAAGCGAACACTGAAGCTTTCTTT. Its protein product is CASSLGQANTEAFF.

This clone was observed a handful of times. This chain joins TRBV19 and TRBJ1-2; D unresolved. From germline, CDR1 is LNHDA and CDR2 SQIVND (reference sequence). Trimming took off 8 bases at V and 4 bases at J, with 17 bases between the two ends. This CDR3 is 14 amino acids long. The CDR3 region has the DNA TGTGCCAGTTCGGGCCCCCAGATGATCTATGGCTACACCTTC. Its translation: CASSGPQMIYGYTF.

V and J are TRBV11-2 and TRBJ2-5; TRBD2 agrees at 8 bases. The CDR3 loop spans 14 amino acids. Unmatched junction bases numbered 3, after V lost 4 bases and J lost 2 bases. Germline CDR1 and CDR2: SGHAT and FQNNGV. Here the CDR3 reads CASSSRLAQETQYF. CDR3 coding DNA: TGTGCCAGCAGCTCGAGACTAGCGCAAGAGACCCAGTACTTC.

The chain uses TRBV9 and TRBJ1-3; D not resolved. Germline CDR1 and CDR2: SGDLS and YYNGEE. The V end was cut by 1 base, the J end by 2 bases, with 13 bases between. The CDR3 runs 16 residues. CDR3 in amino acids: CASSVMSVLAGNTIYF. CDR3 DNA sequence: TGTGCCAGCAGCGTAATGAGCGTCCTCGCTGGAAACACCATATATTTT.

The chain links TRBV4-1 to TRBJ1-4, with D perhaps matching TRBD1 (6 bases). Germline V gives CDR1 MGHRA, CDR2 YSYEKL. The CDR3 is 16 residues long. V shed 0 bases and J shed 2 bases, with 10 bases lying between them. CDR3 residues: CASSQDVRGTNEKLFF. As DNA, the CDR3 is TGCGCCAGCAGCCAAGATGTAAGGGGGACTAATGAAAAACTGTTTTTT.

CDR3 region: CASSFGSGGRETQYF. In nucleotides, the CDR3 is TGTGCCAGCAGCTTCGGATCAGGGGGCCGGGAGACCCAGTACTTC. The J gene is TRBJ2-5, the V gene TRBV13, with 8 positions matching TRBD1. Germline CDR1 and CDR2: PRHDT and FYEKMQ (reference sequence). This CDR3 region has 15 residues. With V trimmed by 3 bases and J by 5 bases, 8 bases remained unmatched. Full variable domain (remainder filled in from reference TRBV13 and TRBJ2-5): AAGVIQSPRHLIKEKRETATLKCYPIPRHDTVYWYQQGPGQDPQFLISFYEKMQSDKGSIPDRFSAQQFSDYHSELNMSSLELGDSALYFCASSFGSGGRETQYFGPGTRLLVL.